This T cell receptor (beta chain) originates from a study of cytomegalovirus exposure and HLA in healthy donors. Study-level results: Across HLA loci, a later analysis found differing TCR association rates, with DRB1 most and HLA-C fewest.

A note on this clone: Its antigen is as yet unknown.

The CDR3 loop spans 18 amino acids. CDR1 and CDR2 from the germline V gene are LNHDA and SQIVND (reference sequence). V lost 7 bases to trimming and J lost 2 bases; unmatched junction nucleotides: 11. Use of 60 Vbeta and 13 Jbeta primers characterized the PCR. Assay used: immunoSEQ multiplex PCR; TCRdb lists only in-frame clones, some missing. There are 70,000 to 85,000 clones in the sample; approximately 60% occur only once, and 4.4% lies in the top ten. This chain links TRBV19 with TRBJ2-7, with 16 bases that match TRBD2. Sequencing was done on a sample of PBMCs. The clonotype comes from a male donor in good health and CMV-seropositive. This CDR3 reads CASTTAGLAGGRAYEQYF. For the CDR3, the DNA is TGTGCCAGTACAACAGCGGGACTAGCGGGAGGGCGCGCCTACGAGCAGTACTTC.